This TCR beta chain was identified in a study of identical twins. Study findings and constraints: Insertion counts were lower in abundant cord blood beta clonotypes, a trend that memory repertoires did not show.

TCRdb passed the 5' RACE reads through MiXCR, listing each CDR3 protein once. The data show a few hundred thousand distinct CDR3 sequences, about an eighth seen once. CDR3 size: 14 residues. Trimming removed 6 bases from V and 3 bases from J, with 12 bases in between. The germline CDR1 and CDR2 sequences are LNHDA and SQIVND (reference sequence). To note about this clonotype: Its antigen is unidentified.

These same records also appear under a second study, on yellow fever vaccine responses in identical twins.

V gene TRBV19 combines with J gene TRBJ2-1; D might be TRBD2 (6 bases). Sequencing was performed on memory (CD45RO+) T cells sorted from blood. The origin of this receptor is a woman between 18 and 30 years old in good health. The CDR3 DNA follows: TGTGCCAGTAGCCCGGGACTCATCTACAATGAGCAGTTCTTC. Translation gives CASSPGLIYNEQFF.